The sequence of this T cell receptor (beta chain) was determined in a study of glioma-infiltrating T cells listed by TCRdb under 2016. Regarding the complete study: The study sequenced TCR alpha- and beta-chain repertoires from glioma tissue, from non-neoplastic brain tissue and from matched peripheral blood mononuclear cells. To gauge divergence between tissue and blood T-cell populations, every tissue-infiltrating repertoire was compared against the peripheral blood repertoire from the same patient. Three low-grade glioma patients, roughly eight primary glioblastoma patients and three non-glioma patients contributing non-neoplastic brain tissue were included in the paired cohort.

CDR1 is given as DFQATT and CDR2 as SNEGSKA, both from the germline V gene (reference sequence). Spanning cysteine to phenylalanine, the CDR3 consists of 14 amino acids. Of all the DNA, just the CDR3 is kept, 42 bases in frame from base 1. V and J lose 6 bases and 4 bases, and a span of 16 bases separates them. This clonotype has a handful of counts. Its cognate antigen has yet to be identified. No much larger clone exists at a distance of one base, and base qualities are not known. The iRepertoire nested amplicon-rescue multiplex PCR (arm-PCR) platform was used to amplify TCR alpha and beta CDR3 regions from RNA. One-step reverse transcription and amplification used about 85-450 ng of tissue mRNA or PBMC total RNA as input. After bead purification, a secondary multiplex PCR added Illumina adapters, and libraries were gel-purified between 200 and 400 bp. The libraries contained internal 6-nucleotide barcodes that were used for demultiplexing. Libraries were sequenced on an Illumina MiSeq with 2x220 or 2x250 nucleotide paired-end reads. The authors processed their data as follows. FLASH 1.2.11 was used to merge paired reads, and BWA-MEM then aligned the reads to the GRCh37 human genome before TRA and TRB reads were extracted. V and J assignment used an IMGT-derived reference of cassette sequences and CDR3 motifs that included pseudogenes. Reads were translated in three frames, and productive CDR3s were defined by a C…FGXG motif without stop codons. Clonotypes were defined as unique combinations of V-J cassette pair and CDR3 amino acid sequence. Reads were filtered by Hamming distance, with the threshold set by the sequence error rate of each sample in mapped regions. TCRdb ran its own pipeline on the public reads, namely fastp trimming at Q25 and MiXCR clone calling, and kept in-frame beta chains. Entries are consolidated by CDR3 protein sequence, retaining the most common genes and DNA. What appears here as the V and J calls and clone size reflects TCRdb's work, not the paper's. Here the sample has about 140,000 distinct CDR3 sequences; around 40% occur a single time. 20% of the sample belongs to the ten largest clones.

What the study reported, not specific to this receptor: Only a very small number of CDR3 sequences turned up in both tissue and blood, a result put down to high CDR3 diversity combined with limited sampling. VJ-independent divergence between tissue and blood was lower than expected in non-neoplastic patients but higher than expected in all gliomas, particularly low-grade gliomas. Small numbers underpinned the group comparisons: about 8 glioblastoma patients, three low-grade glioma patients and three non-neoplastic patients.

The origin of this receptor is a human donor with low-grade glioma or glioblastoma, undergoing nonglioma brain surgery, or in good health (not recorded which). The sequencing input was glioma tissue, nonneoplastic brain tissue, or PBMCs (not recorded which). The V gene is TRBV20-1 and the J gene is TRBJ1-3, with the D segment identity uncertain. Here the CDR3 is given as CSAMDWAGGNTIYF. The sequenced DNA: TGCAGTGCCATGGACTGGGCTGGCGGAAACACCATATATTTT.